What follows is one T cell receptor (beta chain) and its context. CDR1 and CDR2 (germline): MNHEY, SVGAGI. The CDR3 totals 14 residues. V lost 9 bases to trimming and J lost 6 bases, with 18 bases between them. Sequencing was performed with immunoSEQ multiplex PCR; in TCRdb, only in-frame clones are kept and a portion is missing. The sample records approximately 47,000 clones, over 75% being singletons. The data derive from a study of blood T cell repertoires in COVID-19. It was during active infection that Seattle patients were enrolled and then longitudinally followed. The sequence was collected from an elderly woman with COVID-19, enrolled during active disease. Sequenced input: peripheral blood. The V gene is TRBV6-5, the J gene TRBJ1-3; D perhaps matches TRBD1 (5 bases). CDR3 sequence (DNA): TGTGCCAGTCCCCCCGGGGGGGTTGCAAACACCATATATTTT. It is translated as CASPPGGVANTIYF.